The present entry profiles one T cell receptor (beta chain) with its context. This entry is derived from a study of T cell repertoires in ileal Crohn's disease. Whole-study context: At surgery, more than 30% of patients smoked, with median disease duration 7.9 years. Postoperative therapy was given to about half: 11 thiopurines, 15 to 20 anti-TNF agents. M6 samples are neoterminal ileum biopsies from postoperative colonoscopy.

Each sample's TCRB immunosequencing used around 0.45 micrograms of biopsy DNA. This table comes from immunoSEQ multiplex PCR, and its TCRdb copy is limited to in-frame clones, with some not included. The data contain approximately 11,000 clones, roughly 72% of them singletons. Time point defined: neoterminal ileum biopsy at postoperative endoscopy, about 6 months after surgery. Germline-derived CDR1 and CDR2 are KGHSH and LQKENI. The CDR3 contains 15 residues. V shed 3 bases and J shed 2 bases, with 11 bases lying between them. The chain uses TRBV18 and TRBJ2-1; D gene ambiguous. The clonotype comes from an adult with Crohn's disease. The specimen sequenced was ileal tissue. The chain's CDR3 is CASSPDLVTYNEQFF. The CDR3 DNA reads as TGTGCCAGCTCACCCGACCTAGTAACCTACAATGAGCAGTTCTTC.